This note documents a single T cell receptor (beta chain) sequence. This sample is drawn from a study of T-cell reconstitution after alpha-beta-depleted transplantation in children. This CDR3 is built from 15 residues. Germline-derived CDR1 and CDR2 are LGHDT and YNNKEL (reference sequence). The V end lost 0 bases, the J end lost 7 bases, and 10 bases lay between the germline ends. During its preparation, the TCRbeta library received unique molecular identifiers. Via MiXCR, TCRdb re-called the PCR reads, giving one row per CDR3 protein. The sample lists about 340,000 distinct CDR3 sequences, under 13% occurring once.

The TCR originated in a human donor who donated a stem cell graft to a child with acute lymphoblastic leukemia. The chain uses TRBV3-1 and TRBJ1-6; D call uncertain. The specimen comprised PBMCs from the stem cell graft donor, sampled from the stem cell graft. The CDR3 sequence: CASSQDPGGNSPLHF. The CDR3 bases are TGTGCCAGCAGCCAAGATCCGGGTGGCAATTCACCCCTCCACTTT.